The rows below give T cell receptor beta chains drawn from one sample of a study of shared clonotypes between healthy human individuals. Profiled with immunoSEQ multiplex PCR; TCRdb holds only in-frame clones, not every one. Of roughly 2.6 million clones in the sample, approximately 94% were seen once. Sequencing was carried out using naive CD4+ T cells sorted from blood. All receptors come from a man between 18 and 35 years old in good health. Each CDR3 is given with its conserved first and last residue. The D gene is left open where the match is weak. Size values are once, few and many counts, or a class for expanded clones, and some rows have none.

CDR3 length: 11
J gene: TRBJ2-5
V gene: TRBV30
clone size: -
D gene: TRBD2
CDR3 protein: CAWRGLEAQYF
CDR3 DNA: TGTGCCTGGAGGGGACTAGAGGCCCAGTACTTC

CDR3 length: 14
J gene: TRBJ1-1
V gene: TRBV7-2
clone size: many
D gene: -
CDR3 protein: CASSLSLLYTEAFF
CDR3 DNA: TGTGCCAGCAGCTTAAGCCTCCTCTACACTGAAGCTTTCTTT

CDR3 length: 13
J gene: TRBJ2-3
V gene: TRBV2
clone size: -
D gene: -
CDR3 protein: CASTPHPSDTQYF
CDR3 DNA: TGTGCCAGCACCCCGCACCCCTCAGATACGCAGTATTTT

CDR3 length: 15
J gene: TRBJ2-3
V gene: TRBV11-2
clone size: -
D gene: -
CDR3 protein: CASSPAIGVTDTQYF
CDR3 DNA: TGTGCCAGCAGCCCCGCTATAGGGGTCACAGATACGCAGTATTTT

CDR3 length: 15
J gene: TRBJ1-2
V gene: TRBV27
clone size: -
D gene: -
CDR3 protein: CASSHLDPRNYGYTF
CDR3 DNA: TGTGCCAGCAGTCACCTGGACCCTCGGAACTATGGCTACACCTTC

CDR3 length: 14
J gene: TRBJ2-1
V gene: TRBV10-1
clone size: -
D gene: TRBD1
CDR3 protein: CASRPGQGNNEQFF
CDR3 DNA: TGCGCCAGCAGGCCGGGACAGGGAAACAATGAGCAGTTCTTC

CDR3 length: 13
J gene: TRBJ2-1
V gene: TRBV2
clone size: -
D gene: TRBD2
CDR3 protein: CASMVAGAGEQFF
CDR3 DNA: TGTGCCAGCATGGTAGCGGGGGCGGGTGAGCAGTTCTTC

CDR3 length: 15
J gene: TRBJ2-5
V gene: TRBV19
clone size: -
D gene: TRBD1
CDR3 protein: CASSPGTGQGETQYF
CDR3 DNA: TGTGCCAGTAGTCCGGGGACAGGGCAAGGAGAGACCCAGTACTTC

CDR3 length: 18
J gene: TRBJ1-5
V gene: TRBV23-1
clone size: -
D gene: -
CDR3 protein: CASSQGAYYRRSNQPQHF
CDR3 DNA: TGCGCCAGCAGTCAGGGGGCTTATTATCGGCGTAGCAATCAGCCCCAGCATTTT

CDR3 length: 13
J gene: TRBJ2-3
V gene: TRBV2
clone size: -
D gene: -
CDR3 protein: CASRGQYTDTQYF
CDR3 DNA: TGTGCCAGCAGAGGACAGTACACAGATACGCAGTATTTT

CDR3 length: 15
J gene: TRBJ1-2
V gene: TRBV10-3
clone size: -
D gene: TRBD1
CDR3 protein: CAISELGQGSYGYTF
CDR3 DNA: TGTGCCATCAGTGAACTAGGACAGGGAAGCTATGGCTACACCTTC

CDR3 length: 15
J gene: TRBJ2-5
V gene: TRBV5-4
clone size: -
D gene: -
CDR3 protein: CASSLTGGRRETQYF
CDR3 DNA: TGTGCCAGCAGCTTAACGGGGGGCAGAAGGGAGACCCAGTACTTC

CDR3 length: 13
J gene: TRBJ1-6
V gene: TRBV6-6
clone size: once
D gene: -
CDR3 protein: CASRPRGNSPLHF
CDR3 DNA: TGTGCCAGCAGACCCAGGGGTAATTCACCCCTCCACTTT

CDR3 length: 15
J gene: TRBJ1-2
V gene: TRBV25-1
clone size: -
D gene: -
CDR3 protein: CASMGSGQPSYGYTF
CDR3 DNA: TGTGCCAGCATGGGAAGTGGACAGCCCTCCTATGGCTACACCTTC

CDR3 length: 16
J gene: TRBJ2-5
V gene: TRBV7-9
clone size: -
D gene: TRBD2
CDR3 protein: CASSLAGGTLQETQYF
CDR3 DNA: TGTGCCAGCAGCCTAGCGGGAGGTACCCTTCAAGAGACCCAGTACTTC

CDR3 length: 13
J gene: TRBJ2-1
V gene: TRBV10-3
clone size: -
D gene: -
CDR3 protein: CATYPGLRGEQFF
CDR3 DNA: TGTGCCACATATCCGGGACTCAGAGGGGAGCAGTTCTTC

CDR3 length: 16
J gene: TRBJ2-5
V gene: TRBV9
clone size: -
D gene: TRBD1
CDR3 protein: CASSAGTGALGETQYF
CDR3 DNA: TGTGCCAGCAGCGCGGGGACAGGGGCCCTCGGGGAGACCCAGTACTTC

CDR3 length: 18
J gene: TRBJ1-1
V gene: TRBV19
clone size: -
D gene: -
CDR3 protein: CASTKGYLIGGMNTEAFF
CDR3 DNA: TGTGCCAGTACGAAAGGGTATCTAATCGGGGGGATGAACACTGAAGCTTTCTTT

CDR3 length: 15
J gene: TRBJ2-5
V gene: TRBV6-6
clone size: -
D gene: -
CDR3 protein: CASSYERAGFETQYF
CDR3 DNA: TGTGCCAGCAGTTATGAGAGGGCAGGGTTCGAGACCCAGTACTTC

CDR3 length: 18
J gene: TRBJ2-6
V gene: TRBV9
clone size: -
D gene: TRBD1
CDR3 protein: CASSATGGDSLGANVLTF
CDR3 DNA: TGTGCCAGCAGCGCTACAGGGGGCGATTCGTTAGGGGCCAACGTCCTGACTTTC

CDR3 length: 15
J gene: TRBJ2-3
V gene: TRBV6-5
clone size: -
D gene: -
CDR3 protein: CASSYLGGSTDTQYF
CDR3 DNA: TGTGCCAGCAGTTATTTAGGGGGGTCCACAGATACGCAGTATTTT

CDR3 length: 14
J gene: TRBJ2-7
V gene: TRBV6-1
clone size: -
D gene: -
CDR3 protein: CASRVGGSVDEQYF
CDR3 DNA: TGTGCCAGCAGGGTGGGAGGCTCCGTGGACGAGCAGTACTTC

CDR3 length: 17
J gene: TRBJ2-2
V gene: TRBV5-6
clone size: -
D gene: TRBD1
CDR3 protein: CASSLGAGTGVTGELFF
CDR3 DNA: TGTGCCAGCAGCTTGGGGGCCGGGACAGGGGTCACCGGGGAGCTGTTTTTT

CDR3 length: 16
J gene: TRBJ2-1
V gene: TRBV30
clone size: -
D gene: TRBD2
CDR3 protein: CALRPGLAVTYNEQFF
CDR3 DNA: TGTGCCTTACGACCGGGACTAGCGGTTACCTACAATGAGCAGTTCTTC

CDR3 length: 13
J gene: TRBJ2-5
V gene: TRBV2
clone size: -
D gene: -
CDR3 protein: CASSVGRQETQYF
CDR3 DNA: TGTGCCAGCAGTGTTGGACGACAAGAGACCCAGTACTTC

CDR3 length: 14
J gene: TRBJ1-5
V gene: TRBV27
clone size: -
D gene: -
CDR3 protein: CASSTLQGLQPQHF
CDR3 DNA: TGTGCCAGCAGTACGTTACAGGGTCTGCAGCCCCAGCATTTT

CDR3 length: 16
J gene: TRBJ1-4
V gene: TRBV19
clone size: -
D gene: TRBD1
CDR3 protein: CASSPGQTSTNEKLFF
CDR3 DNA: TGTGCCAGTAGTCCGGGACAGACCTCAACTAATGAAAAACTGTTTTTT

CDR3 length: 15
J gene: TRBJ1-4
V gene: TRBV7-9
clone size: -
D gene: TRBD1
CDR3 protein: CASSPQGATNEKLFF
CDR3 DNA: TGTGCCAGCAGCCCACAGGGGGCGACTAATGAAAAACTGTTTTTT

CDR3 length: 15
J gene: TRBJ1-5
V gene: TRBV19
clone size: -
D gene: -
CDR3 protein: CASSIGATSNQPQHF
CDR3 DNA: TGTGCCAGTAGTATTGGGGCCACTAGCAATCAGCCCCAGCATTTT

CDR3 length: 13
J gene: TRBJ1-1
V gene: TRBV15
clone size: -
D gene: -
CDR3 protein: CATSRGGITEAFF
CDR3 DNA: TGTGCCACCAGCAGAGGGGGAATCACTGAAGCTTTCTTT

CDR3 length: 15
J gene: TRBJ2-7
V gene: TRBV7-2
clone size: -
D gene: TRBD2
CDR3 protein: CASSATGTSADEQYF
CDR3 DNA: TGTGCCAGCAGCGCAACCGGGACTAGCGCTGACGAGCAGTACTTC

CDR3 length: 16
J gene: TRBJ2-7
V gene: TRBV5-1
clone size: -
D gene: TRBD1
CDR3 protein: CASSLRPWGQEDEQYF
CDR3 DNA: TGCGCCAGCAGCTTAAGGCCTTGGGGACAGGAGGACGAGCAGTACTTC

CDR3 length: 15
J gene: TRBJ2-5
V gene: TRBV2
clone size: -
D gene: TRBD2
CDR3 protein: CASSDVLAGSGTQYF
CDR3 DNA: TGTGCCAGCAGTGACGTACTAGCGGGATCCGGGACCCAGTACTTC

CDR3 length: 15
J gene: TRBJ1-6
V gene: TRBV6-5
clone size: -
D gene: -
CDR3 protein: CASSRPRDHNSPLHF
CDR3 DNA: TGTGCCAGCAGTCGCCCTAGGGACCATAATTCACCCCTCCACTTT

CDR3 length: 16
J gene: TRBJ2-3
V gene: TRBV5-8
clone size: -
D gene: -
CDR3 protein: CASSLEGTGGTDTQYF
CDR3 DNA: TGTGCCAGCAGCTTGGAGGGAACGGGAGGCACAGATACGCAGTATTTT

CDR3 length: 16
J gene: TRBJ1-1
V gene: TRBV5-1
clone size: -
D gene: -
CDR3 protein: CASSPSTVGWNTEAFF
CDR3 DNA: TGCGCCAGCAGCCCGTCGACGGTGGGTTGGAACACTGAAGCTTTCTTT

CDR3 length: 16
J gene: TRBJ1-2
V gene: TRBV6-5
clone size: -
D gene: TRBD1
CDR3 protein: CASSYSIPDRGYGYTF
CDR3 DNA: TGTGCCAGCAGTTACTCGATTCCCGACAGGGGGTATGGCTACACCTTC

CDR3 length: 15
J gene: TRBJ1-6
V gene: TRBV6-6
clone size: -
D gene: -
CDR3 protein: CASSYSTTVESPLHF
CDR3 DNA: TGTGCCAGCAGTTACTCGACCACAGTGGAGTCACCCCTCCACTTT

CDR3 length: 17
J gene: TRBJ2-2
V gene: TRBV5-4
clone size: -
D gene: TRBD2
CDR3 protein: CASNPGGIPMNTGELFF
CDR3 DNA: TGTGCCAGCAACCCGGGGGGGATCCCAATGAACACCGGGGAGCTGTTTTTT